Following are 3 T cell receptor beta chains from one sample sequenced in a study of CD8+ T cells in alopecia areata. Isolated RNA was reverse transcribed into cDNA used as the sequencing template. Sequencing was performed with immunoSEQ multiplex PCR; in TCRdb, only in-frame clones are kept and a portion is missing. The profile covers approximately 120,000 clones, with over 55% appearing a single time and around 5.4% taken by the ten largest. Treatment denoted: oral pan-JAK inhibitor, 5-10 mg twice daily. The sequencing here drew on CD4+ T cells sorted from blood, taken at week 4, from a patient treated with tofacitinib. The receptor source for this set is a human donor with alopecia areata.

This clone turned up a few times. The V gene is TRBV18, the J gene TRBJ2-1; possibly TRBD2 for D (5 bases). Trimming pared 2 bases from V and 0 bases from J, leaving 8 bases between. The CDR3 has 15 residues. CDR1 is KGHSH, CDR2 LQKENI, per germline. The CDR3 region is CASSPTRDSYNEQFF. CDR3 sequence (DNA): TGTGCCAGCTCACCAACTAGGGACTCCTACAATGAGCAGTTCTTC.

On this clone itself: The same CDR3 also results from other DNA sequences found in this sample. This chain connects TRBV4-2 to TRBJ1-2; TRBD1 agrees at 7 bases. Losses at the gene ends were 0 bases for V and 5 bases for J; bases not matched to a gene: 6. The CDR3 has 15 residues. Germline CDR1 LGHNA, CDR2 YNFKEQ. CDR3 bases: TGTGCCAGCAGCCAAGACCCAGGGGGAGGGTATGGCTACACCTTC. Protein product: CASSQDPGGGYGYTF.

The chain is built from TRBV9 and TRBJ2-7, with TRBD1 matching 12 bases. Germline CDR1 and CDR2: SGDLS and YYNGEE. The CDR3 totals 15 residues. J was trimmed by 6 bases and V by 0 bases; bases with no gene match: 4. In DNA, the CDR3 is TGTGCCAGCAGCGTAGGCGGGACAGGGGGCGGCGAGCAGTACTTC. Its protein product is CASSVGGTGGGEQYF.